Sequencing of this TCR beta chain was carried out in a study of shared clonotypes between healthy human individuals. Germline CDR1 is SNHLY and CDR2 is FYNNEI. The CDR3 has 14 residues. The table came from immunoSEQ multiplex PCR; TCRdb's copy has only in-frame clones and leaves some out. The top ten hold 13% of the sample, which has around 450,000 clones, about four fifths seen once. Material: PBMCs. The sequence came from a woman between 40 and 55 years old in good health. Some clones in this sample may be carry-over from other donors' samples. The J gene is TRBJ2-5, the V gene TRBV2; the D call may be TRBD1 or TRBD2 (6 bases each). The J call may be mistaken, given a closer DNA end match to TRBJ2-7. The CDR3 spells CASSDWRDTYEQYF. Here the CDR3 DNA reads TGTGCCAGCAGTGATTGGCGGGACACCTACGAGCAGTACTTC.